A selection of T cell receptor beta chains follows, all from one sample in a study of spatial heterogeneity in lung cancer. Each CDR3 protein gets one entry after TCRdb re-called the 5' RACE reads with MiXCR. The sample lists fewer than 30,000 distinct CDR3 sequences, 5.5% to 7% occurring once. This material consisted of PBMCs, taken at follow-up. All receptors derive from a male donor with early-stage non-small cell lung cancer. The CDR3 runs from the conserved cysteine through the conserved F or W. A D gene is named only where the DNA matches it firmly. Clone size is not always given. Where it is, it says once, few, many or a class for expanded clones.

V gene	CDR3 length	clone size	D gene	J gene	CDR3 protein	CDR3 DNA
TRBV11-2	16	many	NA	TRBJ1-4	CASSPGPSEGYRKLFF	TGTGCCAGCAGCCCCGGGCCGTCAGAGGGTTATCGAAAACTGTTTTTT
TRBV9	15	NA	TRBD1	TRBJ1-6	CASSSGQDGVSPLHF	TGTGCCAGCAGCTCCGGACAGGACGGTGTTTCACCCCTCCACTTT
TRBV11-2	15	many	NA	TRBJ2-1	CASSARGFIHNEQFF	TGTGCCAGCAGCGCCCGTGGTTTTATACACAATGAGCAGTTCTTC
TRBV10-3	15	many	NA	TRBJ1-4	CAISRGGTEYEKLFF	TGTGCCATCAGCCGGGGCGGCACCGAATATGAAAAACTGTTTTTT
TRBV20-1	16	many	TRBD2	TRBJ2-3	CSAGHFGTSGRKVQYF	TGCAGTGCTGGGCACTTCGGGACTAGCGGGAGGAAGGTGCAGTATTTT
TRBV4-3	18	many	NA	TRBJ2-3	CASSLHFGSGESGYTQYF	NA
TRBV6-1	17	NA	TRBD1	TRBJ1-1	CASSEWGQGALNTEAFF	TGTGCCAGCAGTGAATGGGGACAGGGGGCCCTGAACACTGAAGCTTTCTTT
TRBV5-1	14	few	TRBD2	TRBJ2-5	CASRPSGGKETQYF	TGCGCCAGCAGACCTAGCGGGGGTAAAGAGACCCAGTACTTC
TRBV7-2	12	many	NA	TRBJ2-5	CASSLAWETQYF	TGTGCCAGCAGCTTAGCGTGGGAGACCCAGTACTTC
TRBV20-1	13	many	NA	TRBJ2-7	CSARPGRSREQYF	TGCAGTGCTCGCCCGGGACGGTCTAGAGAGCAGTACTTC
TRBV18	15	NA	TRBD1	TRBJ1-1	CASSPPGTGGTEAFF	TGTGCCAGCTCACCACCGGGGACAGGGGGCACTGAAGCTTTCTTT
TRBV21-1	12	NA	NA	TRBJ1-1	CASSRANTEAFF	TGTGCCAGCAGCAGAGCGAACACTGAAGCTTTCTTT
TRBV6-1	14	few	TRBD1	TRBJ1-1	CASSEGQGNTEAFF	TGTGCCAGCAGTGAAGGACAGGGGAATACTGAAGCTTTCTTT
TRBV13	15	many	TRBD2	TRBJ2-7	CASIELAGQAYEQYF	TGTGCCAGCATTGAACTAGCGGGGCAAGCCTACGAGCAGTACTTC
TRBV7-2	11	many	NA	TRBJ2-1	CASGRFNEQFF	TGTGCCAGCGGCAGGTTCAATGAGCAGTTCTTC
TRBV11-1	14	few	NA	TRBJ2-2	CASSFMRGTGELFF	TGTGCCAGCAGCTTCATGAGAGGTACCGGGGAGCTGTTTTTT
TRBV12-3/TRBV12-4	14	NA	TRBD2	TRBJ2-1	CASSLAGRGNEQFF	TGTGCCAGCAGTTTAGCTGGGCGGGGGAATGAGCAGTTCTTC
TRBV10-3	11	few	NA	TRBJ2-7	CAISTGIEQYF	TGTGCCATCAGTACAGGGATCGAGCAGTACTTC
TRBV4-3	15	many	TRBD1	TRBJ1-2	CASSPADRGDYGYTF	TGCGCCAGCAGCCCGGCAGACAGGGGCGACTATGGCTACACCTTC
TRBV7-9	15	many	NA	TRBJ2-2	CASSRRTSNTGELFF	TGTGCCAGCAGCCGAAGGACATCGAACACCGGGGAGCTGTTTTTT
TRBV7-6	13	few	TRBD1	TRBJ1-2	CASSFSGGYGYTF	TGTGCCAGCAGCTTCTCAGGGGGCTATGGCTACACCTTC
TRBV2	15	many	TRBD2	TRBJ2-1	CASSAGTSGIIEQFF	TGTGCCAGCAGTGCCGGGACTAGCGGGATTATTGAGCAGTTCTTC
TRBV6-1	15	many	TRBD1	TRBJ1-5	CASSLTGISNQPQHF	TGTGCCAGCAGCTTGACAGGGATTAGCAATCAGCCCCAGCATTTT
TRBV19	11	many	NA	TRBJ2-1	CASTSGGEQFF	TGTGCCAGTACCTCCGGGGGAGAGCAGTTCTTC